This T cell receptor (beta chain) derives from a study of T cell clonality in common variable immunodeficiency. Study-wide results and limits: TCRbeta clonality was increased in CVID versus healthy controls.

Germline lookup yields CDR1 SNHLY and CDR2 FYNNEI. The CDR3 loop spans 11 amino acids. Trimming stripped 10 bases from V and 6 bases from J, with 11 bases between. Profiled with immunoSEQ multiplex PCR; TCRdb holds only in-frame clones, not every one. The data show 40,000 or so clones, none appearing only once, with 2.5% to 3% held by the ten largest. This clone occurred many times. Its antigen is not identified. The read terminates 3 residues ahead of where the CDR3 ends, so the germline J gene completes it. This TCR derives from a person between 18 and 70 years old in good health. The specimen sequenced was peripheral blood mononuclear cells. The chain joins TRBV2 to TRBJ2-3; TRBD1 is a possible D gene (5 bases). Incomplete CDR3 DNA: TGTGCCACCCCAGGGAAGGATACG. It yields the protein CATPGKDT. The whole CDR3 protein is CATPGKDTQYF.